Following are 10 T cell receptor beta chains from one sample sequenced in a study of cytomegalovirus exposure and HLA in healthy donors. Here immunoSEQ multiplex PCR was the method, and the copy in TCRdb shows in-frame clones only, minus some. The sample records around 130,000 clones, roughly 86% being singletons. Sequencing was performed on PBMCs. All receptors derive from a man younger than 40 in good health and CMV-seronegative.

This chain links TRBV27 with TRBJ1-5; TRBD1 might be the D (5 bases). V lost 6 bases and J 3 bases, leaving 9 bases between the germline ends. Germline loops: CDR1 MNHEY, CDR2 SMNVEV (reference sequence). The CDR3 spans 13 residues. The CDR3 region is CASRGVYNQPQHF. The CDR3 bases are TGTGCCAGCAGAGGGGTTTACAATCAGCCCCAGCATTTT.

The genes are TRBV19 and TRBJ2-2; 8 bases are a match to TRBD1. The CDR3 consists of 16 residues. Losses at the gene ends were 6 bases for V and 7 bases for J; bases not matched to a gene: 13. Germline V gene data show CDR1 as LNHDA and CDR2 as SQIVND (reference sequence). The CDR3 DNA follows: TGTGCCAGTAGCCCTTATGGACAGGGAGGAATCGGGGAGCTGTTTTTT. It translates to CASSPYGQGGIGELFF. The full variable domain, with the rest looked up from reference TRBV19 and TRBJ2-2, is DGGITQSPKYLFRKEGQNVTLSCEQNLNHDAMYWYRQDPGQGLRLIYYSQIVNDFQKGDIAEGYSVSREKKESFPLTVTSAQKNPTAFYLCASSPYGQGGIGELFFGEGSRLTVL.

The rearrangement joins TRBV19 to TRBJ2-7, with 10 bases that match TRBD1. Germline V gene sequence: CDR1 LNHDA, CDR2 SQIVND (reference sequence). V lost 5 bases to trimming and J lost 0 bases; unmatched junction nucleotides: 7. This CDR3 is built from 16 residues. The CDR3 nucleotides read TGTGCCAGTAGTGTCGGGACAGGGGATATCTCCTACGAGCAGTACTTC. It translates to CASSVGTGDISYEQYF.

On this clone: At one end, the junction sequence differs from germline, possibly due to a read error. This chain connects TRBV29-1 to TRBJ2-2; TRBD1 aligns across 10 bases. The CDR3 has 12 amino acids. Germline V gene lookup returns CDR1 SQVTM and CDR2 ANQGSEA. The CDR3 DNA reads as TGTATTGCGGGACAGGGGACCGGGGAGCTGTTTTTT. Its protein is CIAGQGTGELFF.

The J gene is TRBJ1-3, the V gene TRBV7-6; D gene ambiguous. V was shortened by 1 base and J by 0 bases, with 13 bases between the two germline ends. The germline V gene has CDR1 SGHVS and CDR2 FNYEAQ. This CDR3 comprises 17 residues. The CDR3 DNA sequence: TGTGCCAGCAGCTTAGGAAGTCCAGGTGGCTCTGGAAACACCATATATTTT. As protein: CASSLGSPGGSGNTIYF. The variable domain in full, with the rest retrieved from reference TRBV7-6 and TRBJ1-3, is GAGVSQSPRYKVTKRGQDVALRCDPISGHVSLYWYRQALGQGPEFLTYFNYEAQQDKSGLPNDRFSAERPEGSISTLTIQRTEQRDSAMYRCASSLGSPGGSGNTIYFGEGSWLTVV.

This CDR3 is CASGGNNEKLFF. Written as DNA, the CDR3 is TGTGCCAGCGGGGGGAATAATGAAAAACTGTTTTTT. V is TRBV2 and J is TRBJ1-4; D possibly corresponds to TRBD1 (5 bases). CDR1 and CDR2 from the germline V gene are SNHLY and FYNNEI. There are 12 residues in the CDR3. V was clipped by 8 bases and J by 4 bases, with 8 bases between them. The full variable domain, its missing parts supplied by reference TRBV2 and TRBJ1-4, is EPEVTQTPSHQVTQMGQEVILRCVPISNHLYFYWYRQILGQKVEFLVSFYNNEISEKSEIFDDQFSVERPDGSNFTLKIRSTKLEDSAMYFCASGGNNEKLFFGSGTQLSVL.

V gene TRBV2 combines with J gene TRBJ2-2; TRBD2 is a possible D gene (6 bases). Germline CDR1 and CDR2: SNHLY and FYNNEI. Trimming left V 6 bases short and J 4 bases short, with 18 bases between. This CDR3 spans 16 amino acids. In DNA form, the CDR3 reads TGTGCCAGCAGCCCGATGGACGGACTATTCACCGGGGAGCTGTTTTTT. Residues: CASSPMDGLFTGELFF. The variable domain in full, completed from reference TRBV2 and TRBJ2-2, reads EPEVTQTPSHQVTQMGQEVILRCVPISNHLYFYWYRQILGQKVEFLVSFYNNEISEKSEIFDDQFSVERPDGSNFTLKIRSTKLEDSAMYFCASSPMDGLFTGELFFGEGSRLTVL.

The V gene is TRBV5-1, the J gene TRBJ2-5, with 8 bases aligning to TRBD2. The CDR3 is 15 residues long. The V gene end was trimmed by 5 bases and the J gene end by 2 bases; junction bases not matched to a gene: 8. Germline-derived CDR1 and CDR2 are SGHRS and YFSETQ. CDR3 residues: CASRYSGGPQETQYF. The CDR3 DNA follows: TGCGCCAGCAGGTATTCGGGAGGGCCTCAAGAGACCCAGTACTTC.

V gene TRBV4-3 combines with J gene TRBJ2-3; D may be TRBD2 (6 bases). Looked up from germline, CDR1 is LGHNA and CDR2 is YSLEER. The CDR3 sequence is 16 residues long. Trimming took 0 bases from V and 2 from J, leaving 12 bases between them. CDR3: CASSQDRAGFTDTQYF. The CDR3 nucleotides are TGCGCCAGCAGCCAAGACAGGGCGGGATTCACAGATACGCAGTATTTT.

The rearrangement links TRBV5-6 to TRBJ1-2, with 9 bases aligning to TRBD1. The ends lost 2 bases at V and 8 bases at J; junction bases unmatched: 10. CDR1 and CDR2 (germline): SGHDT, YYEEEE. This CDR3 spans 15 amino acids. In DNA form, the CDR3 reads TGTGCCAGCAGCTTCCCGACAGGGGGTGAGGGGGGCTACACCTTC. Its translation is CASSFPTGGEGGYTF.